This T cell receptor (beta chain) was profiled in a study of blood T cells in healthy people across ages. Through a sample-barcoded 5' primer and a J-beta primer mix, a second PCR was run for roughly 6 to 11 cycles. A minimum of 3 million CDR3-containing paired-end reads was obtained for each sample. TCRdb fed the 5' RACE reads into MiXCR, producing one record per CDR3 protein. The table lists 600,000 or so distinct CDR3 sequences, about 30% of them singletons. In the case of this clonotype: Its specificity is unknown.

General study points: A roughly linear fall in TCR beta diversity per million T cells was seen with increasing age. Estimates drawn from one million T cells were deemed to understate diversity.

The V end lost 8 bases, the J end lost 9 bases, and 11 bases lay between the germline ends. Germline assignment: CDR1 SNHLY and CDR2 FYNNEI. This CDR3 spans 12 amino acids. Every sample had a minimum of 6.5 million PBMCs isolated. The chain couples TRBV2 to TRBJ1-6, with D hard to call. This receptor was identified in a woman of 80 years or more in good health. Sequencing was carried out using blood. CDR3 nucleotides: TGTGCCAGCGGTGGAGAAGCTTCACCCCTCCACTTT. It translates to CASGGEASPLHF.